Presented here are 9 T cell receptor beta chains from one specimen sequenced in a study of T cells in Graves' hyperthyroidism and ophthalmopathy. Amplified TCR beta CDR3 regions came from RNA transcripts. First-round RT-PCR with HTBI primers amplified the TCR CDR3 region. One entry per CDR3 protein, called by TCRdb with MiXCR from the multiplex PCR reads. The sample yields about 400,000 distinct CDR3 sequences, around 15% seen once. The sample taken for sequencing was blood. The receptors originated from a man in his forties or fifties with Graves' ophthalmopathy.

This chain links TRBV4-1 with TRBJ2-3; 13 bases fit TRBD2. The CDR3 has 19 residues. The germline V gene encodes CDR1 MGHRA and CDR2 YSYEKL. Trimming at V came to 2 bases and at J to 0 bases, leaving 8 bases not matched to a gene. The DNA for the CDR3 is TGCGCCAGCAGCCAAAGGACTAGCGGGAGAGGGGGTAGCACAGATACGCAGTATTTT. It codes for CASSQRTSGRGGSTDTQYF.

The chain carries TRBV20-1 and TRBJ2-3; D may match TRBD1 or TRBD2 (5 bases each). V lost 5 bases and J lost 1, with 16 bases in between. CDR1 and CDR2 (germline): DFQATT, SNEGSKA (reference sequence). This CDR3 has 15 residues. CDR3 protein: CSAAGTKAGTDTQYF. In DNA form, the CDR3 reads TGCAGTGCTGCCGGGACCAAAGCCGGCACAGATACGCAGTATTTT.

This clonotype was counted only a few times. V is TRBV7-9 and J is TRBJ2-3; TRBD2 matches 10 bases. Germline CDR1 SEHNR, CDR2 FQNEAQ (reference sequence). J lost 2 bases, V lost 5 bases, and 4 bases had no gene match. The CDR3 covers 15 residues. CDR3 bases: TGTGCCAGCAGCGCACTAGCGGGGCTCACAGATACGCAGTATTTT. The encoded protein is CASSALAGLTDTQYF. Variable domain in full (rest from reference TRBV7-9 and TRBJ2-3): DTGVSQNPRHKITKRGQNVTFRCDPISEHNRLYWYRQTLGQGPEFLTYFQNEAQLEKSRLLSDRFSAERPKGSFSTLEIQRTEQGDSAMYLCASSALAGLTDTQYFGPGTRLTVL.

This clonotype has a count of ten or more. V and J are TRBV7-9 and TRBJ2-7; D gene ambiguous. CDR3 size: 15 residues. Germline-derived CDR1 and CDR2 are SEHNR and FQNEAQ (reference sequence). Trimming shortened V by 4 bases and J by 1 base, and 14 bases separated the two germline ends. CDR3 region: CASSSGPSLSYEQYF. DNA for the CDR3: TGTGCCAGCAGCTCCGGCCCTTCCCTATCCTACGAGCAGTACTTC. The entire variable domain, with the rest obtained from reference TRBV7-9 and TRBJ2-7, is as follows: DTGVSQNPRHKITKRGQNVTFRCDPISEHNRLYWYRQTLGQGPEFLTYFQNEAQLEKSRLLSDRFSAERPKGSFSTLEIQRTEQGDSAMYLCASSSGPSLSYEQYFGPGTRLTVT.

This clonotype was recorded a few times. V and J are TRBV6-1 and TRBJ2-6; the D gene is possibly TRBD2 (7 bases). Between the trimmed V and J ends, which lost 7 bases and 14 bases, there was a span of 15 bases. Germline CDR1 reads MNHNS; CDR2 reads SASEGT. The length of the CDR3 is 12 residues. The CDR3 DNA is TGTGCCAGCACCGACGGGGGGCGGATCCTGACTTTC. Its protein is CASTDGGRILTF.

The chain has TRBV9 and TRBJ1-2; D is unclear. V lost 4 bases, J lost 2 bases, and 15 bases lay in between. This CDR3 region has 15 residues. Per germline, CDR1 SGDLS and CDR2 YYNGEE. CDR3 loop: CASSPLDRLNYGYTF. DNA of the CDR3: TGTGCCAGCAGCCCCCTGGACCGTTTAAACTATGGCTACACCTTC.

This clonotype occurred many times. This chain's CDR3 is CASSDRLAGSYEQYF. CDR3 DNA: TGTGCCAGCAGTGACCGACTAGCGGGCTCCTACGAGCAGTACTTC. The chain recombines TRBV6-1 with TRBJ2-7; 10 bases line up with TRBD2. The CDR3 is 15 residues long. Germline loops: CDR1 MNHNS, CDR2 SASEGT. V gave up 3 bases and J gave up 0 bases; unmatched junction bases: 2.

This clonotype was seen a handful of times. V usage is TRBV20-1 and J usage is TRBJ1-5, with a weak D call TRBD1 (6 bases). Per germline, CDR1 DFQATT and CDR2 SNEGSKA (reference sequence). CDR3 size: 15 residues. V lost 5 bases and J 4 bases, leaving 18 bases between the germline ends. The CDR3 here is CSASNPLTGNQPQHF. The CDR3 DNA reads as TGCAGTGCTTCTAACCCCCTGACAGGTAATCAGCCCCAGCATTTT.

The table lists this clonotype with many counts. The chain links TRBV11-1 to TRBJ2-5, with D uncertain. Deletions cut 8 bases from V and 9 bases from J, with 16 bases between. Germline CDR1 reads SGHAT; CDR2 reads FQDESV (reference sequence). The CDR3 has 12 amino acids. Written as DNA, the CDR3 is TGTGCCAGCGGATCAGGACCTCCACCCCAGTACTTC. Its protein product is CASGSGPPPQYF.